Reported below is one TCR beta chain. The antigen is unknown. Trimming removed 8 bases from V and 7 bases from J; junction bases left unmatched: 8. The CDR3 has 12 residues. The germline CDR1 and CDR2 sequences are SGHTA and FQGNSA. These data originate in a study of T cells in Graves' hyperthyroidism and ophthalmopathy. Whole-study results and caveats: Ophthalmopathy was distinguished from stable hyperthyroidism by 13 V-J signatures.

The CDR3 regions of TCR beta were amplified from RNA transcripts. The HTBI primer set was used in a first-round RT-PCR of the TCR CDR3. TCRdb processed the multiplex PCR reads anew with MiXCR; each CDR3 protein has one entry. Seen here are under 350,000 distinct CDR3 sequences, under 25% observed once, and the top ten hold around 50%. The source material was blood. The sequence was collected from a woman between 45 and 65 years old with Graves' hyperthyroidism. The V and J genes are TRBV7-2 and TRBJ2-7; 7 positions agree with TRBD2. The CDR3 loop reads CASGRAGGEQYF. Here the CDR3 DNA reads TGTGCCAGCGGCCGTGCCGGGGGGGAGCAGTACTTC.